The 26 T cell receptor beta chains below come from one sample, sequenced in a study of cytomegalovirus exposure and HLA in healthy donors (dated by TCRdb to about 2017). The library was obtained by the immunoSEQ multiplex PCR assay. The multiplex PCR relied on a mix of 60 forward primers for TCR Vbeta segments and 13 reverse primers for TCR Jbeta segments. This is the immuneACCESS table as TCRdb keeps it, with only in-frame sequences that have V and J called. A part of the clones is gone; compared with another copy, unresolved V genes explain less than half, and the rest is unexplained. This sample holds 75,000 to 95,000 clones; approximately 71% were observed only once. Clones ranked in the top ten supply 2.5% to 3% of the sample. The sequencing sample was made of PBMCs. The receptor set was obtained from a man aged 45-60 years in good health and CMV-seronegative.

This rearrangement joins TRBV5-6 to TRBJ1-1; 7 positions agree with TRBD1. Trimming removed 4 bases from V and 5 bases from J; junction bases left unmatched: 8. The CDR3 covers 14 residues. Germline lookup yields CDR1 SGHDT and CDR2 YYEEEE. CDR3 nucleotide sequence: TGTGCCAGCAGCGGGTACAGGGGCCGTACTGAAGCTTTCTTT. It codes for CASSGYRGRTEAFF.

This chain connects TRBV19 to TRBJ2-7; 9 bases match TRBD1. Per the germline V gene, CDR1 is LNHDA and CDR2 is SQIVND (reference sequence). V lost 5 bases, J lost 3 bases, and 8 bases stayed unmatched. This CDR3 spans 15 amino acids. CDR3 sequence reads: CASSSDRGGGYEQYF. CDR3 nucleotides: TGTGCCAGTAGTTCGGACAGGGGAGGAGGCTACGAGCAGTACTTC.

The chain couples TRBV9 to TRBJ1-1, with 11 bases that match TRBD1. The trim removed 3 bases at V and 4 bases at J, leaving 5 bases unmatched. This CDR3 contains 15 residues. Germline V CDR1 and CDR2: SGDLS, YYNGEE. Here the CDR3 reads CASSEGTGGTTEAFF. The DNA for the CDR3 is TGTGCCAGCAGCGAGGGGACAGGGGGGACCACTGAAGCTTTCTTT.

V gene TRBV7-2 combines with J gene TRBJ1-2, with TRBD1 identical over 7 bases. Germline loops: CDR1 SGHTA, CDR2 FQGNSA. Unmatched junction bases numbered 13, after V lost 1 base and J lost 14 bases. The CDR3 consists of 14 residues. This CDR3 reads CASSLEDRFYLNTF. CDR3 bases: TGTGCCAGCAGCTTAGAGGACAGGTTTTATCTAAATACCTTC.

The chain uses TRBV6-5 and TRBJ2-7; D not resolved. Germline assignment: CDR1 MNHEY and CDR2 SVGAGI. Trimming took off 5 bases at V and 3 bases at J, with 17 bases between the two ends. The CDR3 sequence is 15 residues long. CDR3 residues: CASSPHRTGDYEQYV. CDR3 in DNA: TGTGCCAGCAGTCCCCACCGGACGGGTGACTACGAGCAGTACGTC.

The chain uses TRBV10-2 and TRBJ2-1, with TRBD2 identical over 12 bases. The CDR3 has 15 amino acids. The germline gives CDR1 WSHSY, CDR2 SAAADI. V was pared by 6 bases and J by 5 bases, with 5 bases of the junction left unmatched. The CDR3 is CASRASGRGDNEQFF. The DNA for the CDR3 is TGCGCCAGCAGGGCTAGCGGGAGGGGCGACAATGAGCAGTTCTTC.

The J gene is TRBJ2-2, the V gene TRBV4-2, with TRBD2 matching 8 bases. Germline V gene lookup returns CDR1 LGHNA and CDR2 YNFKEQ. The CDR3 consists of 14 residues. The trim removed 6 bases at V and 6 bases at J, leaving 6 bases unmatched. The CDR3 DNA reads as TGTGCCAGCAGATTTAGCGGGATTGCCGGGGAGCTGTTTTTT. It specifies CASRFSGIAGELFF.

The chain recombines TRBV4-2 with TRBJ1-1, with TRBD1 matching over 7 bases. Germline loops: CDR1 LGHNA, CDR2 YNFKEQ. The V and J ends lost 0 bases and 0 bases, in that order; junction bases with no gene match: 4. The CDR3 totals 16 residues. The CDR3 DNA is TGTGCCAGCAGCCAAGATGAGACAGGGTTGAACACTGAAGCTTTCTTT. Encoded protein: CASSQDETGLNTEAFF.

The DNA of the CDR3 is TGTGCCAGTAGGAAAACCGGGACTAGCGGGAGGGCCGGTGGGGGCACAGATACGCAGTATTTT. Protein product: CASRKTGTSGRAGGGTDTQYF. The gene calls are TRBV19 and TRBJ2-3; 16 nucleotides agree with TRBD2. With 6 bases clipped from V and 1 base from J, the junction kept 16 bases outside the gene matches. Germline V gives CDR1 LNHDA, CDR2 SQIVND (reference sequence). The CDR3 contains 21 residues.

The V call is TRBV6-5, the J call TRBJ1-1; TRBD1 might be the D (5 bases). This CDR3 spans 16 amino acids. Trimming removed 0 bases at V and 1 base at J, with 12 bases between. Germline V gene data show CDR1 as MNHEY and CDR2 as SVGAGI. In DNA form, the CDR3 reads TGTGCCAGCAGTTACTCCTTGACAGAGTCGAACACTGAAGCTTTCTTT. As protein: CASSYSLTESNTEAFF.

This clone was observed a handful of times. Other DNA sequences in the same sample also yield this CDR3. V is TRBV25-1 and J is TRBJ1-1; D remains ambiguous. Germline assignment: CDR1 MGHDK and CDR2 SYGVNS. The CDR3 sequence is 14 residues long. Trimming stripped 0 bases from V and 4 bases from J, with 9 bases between. DNA for the CDR3: TGTGCCAGCAGTGAATATCAGGAGGGCACTGAAGCTTTCTTT. This encodes CASSEYQEGTEAFF.

V and J are TRBV27 and TRBJ1-5; D gene unclear. The CDR3 is 13 residues long. The germline gives CDR1 MNHEY, CDR2 SMNVEV (reference sequence). V lost 3 bases to trimming and J lost 4 bases, with 7 bases between them. CDR3 in DNA: TGTGCCAGCAGTTTCCAGTATAATCAGCCCCAGCATTTT. Its translation: CASSFQYNQPQHF.

This chain joins TRBV10-3 and TRBJ2-1, with D perhaps TRBD2 (5 bases). This CDR3 is built from 16 residues. From germline, CDR1 is ENHRY and CDR2 SYGVKD. V lost 6 bases and J lost 0, with 15 bases in between. CDR3 nucleotides: TGTGCCATCAGCGAAACTAGTGTTGACTCCTACAATGAGCAGTTCTTC. Its translation is CAISETSVDSYNEQFF.

The chain links TRBV30 to TRBJ1-3; 8 nucleotides agree with TRBD1. The CDR3 has 14 amino acids. The V segment lost 4 bases and the J segment 3 bases; nucleotides outside the gene matches: 5. Germline CDR1 reads GTSNPN; CDR2 reads SVGIG (reference sequence). CDR3 nucleotide sequence: TGTGCCTGGAAGGACAGGGTATATGGAAACACCATATATTTT. Protein product: CAWKDRVYGNTIYF.

This clone was seen a handful of times. The chain carries TRBV21-1 and TRBJ2-3; TRBD2 reflects the table's D call only, with no check against the DNA. TRBV21-1 is a pseudogene segment. CDR3 length: 14 amino acids. For the CDR3, the DNA is TGTGCCAGCAAAATAGGGACTAGAGGTGATACGCAGTATTTT. This encodes CASKIGTRGDTQYF.

This chain connects TRBV7-2 to TRBJ2-5, with 12 bases that match TRBD2. The CDR3 extends over 16 amino acids. Germline V lookup: CDR1 SGHTA, CDR2 FQGNSA. V lost 0 bases, J lost 2 bases, and 1 base stayed unmatched. CDR3: CASSLALAGGQETQYF. The DNA of the CDR3 is TGTGCCAGCAGCTTAGCGCTAGCGGGAGGGCAAGAGACCCAGTACTTC.

The chain recombines TRBV7-2 with TRBJ2-1, with TRBD2 identical over 8 bases. The V segment lost 3 bases and the J segment 8 bases; nucleotides outside the gene matches: 12. The CDR3 runs to 16 residues. Germline CDR1 and CDR2: SGHTA and FQGNSA. The chain's CDR3 is CASSLPAVAGLDEQFF. In nucleotides, the CDR3 is TGTGCCAGCAGCTTGCCCGCTGTAGCGGGACTGGATGAGCAGTTCTTC.

The J gene is TRBJ2-4, the V gene TRBV19; D is ambiguous. V was clipped by 5 bases and J by 0 bases, with 11 bases between them. The CDR3 contains 15 residues. From germline, CDR1 is LNHDA and CDR2 SQIVND (reference sequence). This CDR3 reads CASSAVGLAKNIQYF. The CDR3, as DNA: TGTGCCAGTAGTGCTGTTGGGCTAGCCAAAAACATTCAGTACTTC.

This rearrangement joins TRBV4-1 to TRBJ1-3, with D unresolved. Germline assignment: CDR1 MGHRA and CDR2 YSYEKL. The CDR3 has 16 amino acids. Deletions cut 4 bases from V and 0 bases from J, with 13 bases between. The CDR3 sequence: CASSRSTVLSGNTIYF. CDR3 in DNA: TGCGCCAGCAGCCGATCCACCGTACTCTCTGGAAACACCATATATTTT.

The chain uses TRBV6-6 and TRBJ1-1, with 9 bases matching TRBD1. Trimming cost V 2 bases and J 4 bases; bases outside gene matches: 2. The CDR3 is 14 amino acids. Germline assignment: CDR1 MNHNY and CDR2 SVGAGI (reference sequence). CDR3 loop: CASSYGQGSTEAFF. The DNA of the CDR3 is TGTGCCAGCAGTTACGGACAGGGGAGCACTGAAGCTTTCTTT.

CDR3 amino acids: CASSPRVSYEQYF. The CDR3 DNA is TGTGCCAGCAGTCCGAGGGTTTCCTACGAGCAGTACTTC. The chain combines TRBV7-2 with TRBJ2-7; weak D call: TRBD2 (5 bases). The V gene's germline CDR1 is SGHTA and CDR2 FQGNSA. Between the trimmed V and J ends, which lost 6 bases and 1 base, there was a span of 10 bases. The CDR3 has 13 amino acids. The variable domain in full, with the rest retrieved from reference TRBV7-2 and TRBJ2-7, is GAGVSQSPSNKVTEKGKDVELRCDPISGHTALYWYRQSLGQGLEFLIYFQGNSAPDKSGLPSDRFSAERTGGSVSTLTIQRTQQEDSAVYLCASSPRVSYEQYFGPGTRLTVT.

The chain recombines TRBV30 with TRBJ1-2, with D perhaps TRBD1 (5 bases). Germline lookup yields CDR1 GTSNPN and CDR2 SVGIG (reference sequence). CDR3 size: 14 residues. The V and J ends lost 2 bases and 5 bases respectively, with 15 bases between them. Here the CDR3 DNA reads TGTGCCTGGAGTCCCCTTGGGGGGTTATATGGCTACACCTTC. Translating it yields CAWSPLGGLYGYTF.

This clone has only a few counts. The J gene is TRBJ1-1, the V gene TRBV5-1; TRBD1 agrees at 8 bases. CDR1 is SGHRS, CDR2 YFSETQ, per germline. Germline trimming cut 2 bases from V and 2 bases from J; bases unmatched to any gene: 8. The CDR3 is 16 residues long. In DNA form, the CDR3 reads TGCGCCAGCAGCTTCAGGGGGCTAGCGTTCAACACTGAAGCTTTCTTT. Translation: CASSFRGLAFNTEAFF.

The gene calls are TRBV7-9 and TRBJ1-2, with TRBD1 matching 10 bases. Germline loops: CDR1 SEHNR, CDR2 FQNEAQ (reference sequence). The CDR3 is 15 residues long. Trimming removed 6 bases from V and 4 bases from J; junction bases left unmatched: 8. This CDR3 is CASRGQGNGLYGYTF. In DNA form, the CDR3 reads TGTGCCAGCAGGGGACAGGGGAACGGGCTCTATGGCTACACCTTC.

This clone was observed a handful of times. The chain couples TRBV7-9 to TRBJ2-7, with a weak D call TRBD1 (7 bases). Germline V CDR1 and CDR2: SEHNR, FQNEAQ (reference sequence). V dropped 5 bases and J dropped 1 base, with 15 bases sitting between them. The CDR3 has 15 residues. Here the CDR3 reads CASSDPAGQSYEQYF. DNA of the CDR3: TGTGCCAGCAGCGATCCGGCGGGACAGTCCTACGAGCAGTACTTC.

The CDR3 loop is CASSLMEYGYTF. DNA of the CDR3: TGTGCCAGCAGTTTAATGGAGTATGGCTACACCTTC. This rearrangement joins TRBV28 to TRBJ1-2; D uncertain. V was shortened by 2 bases and J by 5 bases, with 6 bases between the two germline ends. CDR3 length equals 12 residues. CDR1 and CDR2 from the germline V gene are MDHEN and SYDVKM.